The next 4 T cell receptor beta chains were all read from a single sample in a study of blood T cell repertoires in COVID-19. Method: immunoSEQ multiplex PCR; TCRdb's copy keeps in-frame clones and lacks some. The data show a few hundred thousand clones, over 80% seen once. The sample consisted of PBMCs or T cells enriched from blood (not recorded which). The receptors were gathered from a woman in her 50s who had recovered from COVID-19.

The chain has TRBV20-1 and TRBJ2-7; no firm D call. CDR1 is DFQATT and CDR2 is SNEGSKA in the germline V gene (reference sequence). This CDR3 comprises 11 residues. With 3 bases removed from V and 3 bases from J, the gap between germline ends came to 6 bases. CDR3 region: CSASLDYEQYF. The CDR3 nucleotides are TGCAGTGCTAGCTTAGACTACGAGCAGTACTTC.

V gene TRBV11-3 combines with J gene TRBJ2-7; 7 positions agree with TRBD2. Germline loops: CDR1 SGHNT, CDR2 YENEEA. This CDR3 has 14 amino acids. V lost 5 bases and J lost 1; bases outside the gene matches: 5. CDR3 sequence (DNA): TGTGCCAGCAGCGGGGACTACTCTTCCTACGAGCAGTACTTC. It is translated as CASSGDYSSYEQYF. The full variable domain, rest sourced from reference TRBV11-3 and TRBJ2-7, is EAGVVQSPRYKIIEKKQPVAFWCNPISGHNTLYWYLQNLGQGPELLIRYENEEAVDDSQLPKDRFSAERLKGVDSTLKIQPAELGDSAVYLCASSGDYSSYEQYFGPGTRLTVT.

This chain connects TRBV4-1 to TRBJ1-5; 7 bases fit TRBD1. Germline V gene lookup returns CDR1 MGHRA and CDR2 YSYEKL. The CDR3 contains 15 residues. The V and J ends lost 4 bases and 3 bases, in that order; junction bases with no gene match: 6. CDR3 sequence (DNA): TGCGCCAGCAGCCGGGCCAGGGGGAACAATCAGCCCCAGCATTTT. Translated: CASSRARGNNQPQHF.

CDR3 nucleotides: TGTGCCAGTAGTATAATCGGGACCGGGGAGCTGTTTTTT. It is translated as CASSIIGTGELFF. V and J are TRBV19 and TRBJ2-2; D gene ambiguous. The CDR3 contains 13 residues. Germline V gives CDR1 LNHDA, CDR2 SQIVND (reference sequence). V shed 2 bases and J shed 5 bases, with 6 bases lying between them.